Presented here are 19 T cell receptor beta chains from one specimen sequenced in a study of human T cells and chemical hapten exposure. Via MiXCR, TCRdb re-called the RACE reads, giving one row per CDR3 protein. The data show some 38,000 distinct CDR3 sequences, approximately 9.5% seen once. Time point defined: patch test 3, about 24 weeks after DPC sensitization. The treatment here: therapeutic diphenylcyclopropenone sensitization with weekly scalp DPC. The total RNA was obtained from whole blood that was not fractionated. The sample here was whole blood, taken in connection with sensitization to the hapten diphenylcyclopropenone (DPC). The receptors originated from a middle-aged man with alopecia areata. Some clones in this sample may be carry-over from other donors' samples.

This clonotype was counted many times. The chain combines TRBV29-1 with TRBJ1-2; D not resolved. This CDR3 contains 11 residues. Trimming removed 4 bases from V and 7 bases from J, with 10 bases in between. The germline V gene encodes CDR1 SQVTM and CDR2 ANQGSEA. This CDR3 reads CSVVGRSGYTF. The CDR3 nucleotides read TGCAGCGTTGTGGGCAGAAGTGGCTACACCTTC.

This clonotype was detected ten times or more. The V call is TRBV11-2, the J call TRBJ2-1; no firm D call. Germline V CDR1 and CDR2: SGHAT, FQNNGV. The CDR3 spans 12 residues. Trimming pared 3 bases from V and 9 bases from J, leaving 9 bases between. The CDR3: CASSFQLGEQFF. The CDR3 nucleotides are TGTGCCAGCAGCTTCCAACTGGGTGAGCAGTTCTTC.

This clonotype has more than one count but fewer than ten. CDR3 DNA: TGCAGCGTTGTAGACCATCAAGAGACCCAGTACTTC. As protein: CSVVDHQETQYF. The chain joins TRBV29-1 to TRBJ2-5; D is unresolved. Trimming stripped 4 bases from V and 2 bases from J, with 8 bases between. Germline loops: CDR1 SQVTM, CDR2 ANQGSEA. This CDR3 is 12 amino acids long.

This clonotype was picked up many times. V is TRBV4-1 and J is TRBJ2-1, with D uncertain. In germline, CDR1 is MGHRA, CDR2 YSYEKL. Between the trimmed V and J ends, which lost 1 base and 0 bases, there was a span of 10 bases. This CDR3 has 16 amino acids. CDR3 loop: CASSQVLSSSYNEQFF. The DNA of the CDR3 is TGCGCCAGCAGCCAAGTATTGTCGAGCTCCTACAATGAGCAGTTCTTC.

This clonotype was picked up many times. This sequence joins TRBV12-3 or TRBV12-4 and TRBJ2-7, with D possibly TRBD2 on 5 matching bases. Trimming removed 3 bases from V and 10 bases from J, with 13 bases in between. The CDR3 runs 12 residues. Written as DNA, the CDR3 is TGTGCCAGCAGTTTCGGCGACCGGGGTCAGTACTTC. Protein: CASSFGDRGQYF.

This clonotype has a count of ten or more. V and J are TRBV7-9 and TRBJ1-3; D gene uncertain. V lost 3 bases and J 0 bases, leaving 9 bases between the germline ends. Germline V gene data show CDR1 as SEHNR and CDR2 as FQNEAQ (reference sequence). CDR3 length: 15 amino acids. The CDR3 DNA reads as TGTGCCAGCAGCTTTCTCGGCATCTCTGGAAACACCATATATTTT. Translating gives CASSFLGISGNTIYF.

The rearrangement joins TRBV7-2 to TRBJ2-3, with TRBD1 matching over 7 bases. V dropped 4 bases and J dropped 2; count of bases not matched to a gene: 3. Germline CDR1 reads SGHTA; CDR2 reads FQGNSA. The CDR3 sequence is 14 residues long. CDR3 in DNA: TGTGCCAGCAGCTGGGGGACAGCCACAGATACGCAGTATTTT. Translation gives CASSWGTATDTQYF.

In this sample, this clonotype turned up many times. The rearrangement joins TRBV20-1 to TRBJ2-2; 9 positions match TRBD2. The CDR3 has 16 amino acids. J was trimmed by 5 bases and V by 4 bases; bases with no gene match: 11. Germline V gene sequence: CDR1 DFQATT, CDR2 SNEGSKA (reference sequence). The CDR3 region is CSATRGGSGGTGELFF. Written as DNA, the CDR3 is TGCAGTGCTACCCGCGGGGGGAGCGGGGGGACCGGGGAGCTGTTTTTT.

The V and J genes are TRBV7-2 and TRBJ2-1, with D perhaps TRBD2 (6 bases). The V gene lost 3 bases and the J gene lost 3 bases, with 9 bases spanning the gap. The germline gives CDR1 SGHTA, CDR2 FQGNSA. The CDR3 has 14 amino acids. The CDR3 sequence: CASSFSSDYNEQFF. The CDR3 DNA reads TGTGCCAGCAGCTTCTCTAGCGACTACAATGAGCAGTTCTTC.

This clonotype was seen at least ten times. The V and J genes are TRBV18 and TRBJ1-5; a weak D match, TRBD1 (5 bases). The V and J ends lost 2 bases and 3 bases respectively, with 8 bases between them. Germline V lookup: CDR1 KGHSH, CDR2 LQKENI. The length of the CDR3 is 14 residues. The chain's CDR3 is CASSPGGNNQPQHF. In DNA, the CDR3 is TGTGCCAGCTCACCAGGGGGTAACAATCAGCCCCAGCATTTT.

This clonotype was recorded many times. The rearrangement uses TRBV28 and TRBJ2-7, with a tentative D call TRBD2 (5 bases). Trimming removed 5 bases at V and 0 bases at J, with 17 bases between. The CDR3 extends over 16 amino acids. In germline, CDR1 is MDHEN, CDR2 SYDVKM. The CDR3 protein is CASSPGSAGGSYEQYF. In DNA form, the CDR3 reads TGTGCCAGCAGTCCGGGTTCCGCGGGCGGCTCCTACGAGCAGTACTTC.

This clonotype was found many times. V usage is TRBV4-3 and J usage is TRBJ2-1, with 12 bases aligning to TRBD2. This CDR3 spans 18 amino acids. Germline V gives CDR1 LGHNA, CDR2 YSLEER. V lost 1 base, J lost 0 bases, and 4 bases stayed unmatched. DNA for the CDR3: TGCGCCAGCAGCCAAGGGACTAGCGGGGCGAGCTCCTACAATGAGCAGTTCTTC. Its protein product is CASSQGTSGASSYNEQFF.

This clonotype was seen a handful of times. The V call is TRBV29-1, the J call TRBJ2-4; D perhaps matches TRBD1 (5 bases). This CDR3 region has 11 residues. Germline V gene sequence: CDR1 SQVTM, CDR2 ANQGSEA. With 4 bases removed from V and 7 bases from J, the gap between germline ends came to 8 bases. This CDR3 is CSVGDSNIQYF. Written as DNA, the CDR3 is TGCAGCGTTGGCGACAGCAACATTCAGTACTTC.

This clonotype came up many times. This chain connects TRBV24-1 to TRBJ2-1, with 8 bases identical to TRBD2. Germline V gives CDR1 KGHDR, CDR2 SFDVKD. This CDR3 region has 16 residues. Trimming removed 3 bases from V and 4 bases from J; junction bases left unmatched: 7. This chain's CDR3 is CATSDVTSGLYNEQFF. CDR3 DNA: TGTGCCACCAGTGATGTCACTAGCGGTCTTTACAATGAGCAGTTCTTC.

The sample holds many counts of this clonotype. V is TRBV5-1 and J is TRBJ2-3, with TRBD2 identical over 15 bases. V shed 0 bases, J shed 6 bases, and the junction held 5 bases outside the gene matches. The CDR3 is 17 residues long. Germline V gives CDR1 SGHRS, CDR2 YFSETQ. The CDR3: CASSLAGLAGGSDTQYF. Here the CDR3 DNA reads TGCGCCAGCAGCTTGGCGGGACTAGCGGGAGGTTCGGATACGCAGTATTTT.

This clonotype was counted only a few times. The genes are TRBV11-2 and TRBJ2-2; no clear D. V was pared by 1 base and J by 1 base, with 7 bases between. Germline V gene lookup returns CDR1 SGHAT and CDR2 FQNNGV. This CDR3 contains 15 residues. CDR3 loop: CASSLALENTGELFF. CDR3 bases: TGTGCCAGCAGCTTAGCACTTGAGAACACCGGGGAGCTGTTTTTT. Drawing the rest from reference TRBV11-2 and TRBJ2-2, the complete variable domain is EAGVAQSPRYKIIEKRQSVAFWCNPISGHATLYWYQQILGQGPKLLIQFQNNGVVDDSQLPKDRFSAERLKGVDSTLKIQPAKLEDSAVYLCASSLALENTGELFFGEGSRLTVL.

This clonotype has a count of ten or more. This chain uses TRBV11-2 with TRBJ1-4, with D perhaps TRBD1 (6 bases). Germline CDR1 is SGHAT and CDR2 is FQNNGV. With 2 bases removed from V and 6 bases from J, the gap between germline ends came to 10 bases. The CDR3 consists of 14 residues. The CDR3 sequence is CASSLTPGDEKLFF. The CDR3 DNA reads TGTGCCAGCAGCTTAACGCCAGGGGATGAAAAACTGTTTTTT.

This clonotype was recorded many times. The CDR3 is CSARVDTGANSPLHF. The CDR3 DNA reads TGCAGTGCTAGAGTGGACACAGGGGCCAATTCACCCCTCCACTTT. The rearrangement joins TRBV20-1 to TRBJ1-6; 7 bases agree with TRBD1. There are 15 residues in the CDR3. Per germline, CDR1 DFQATT and CDR2 SNEGSKA (reference sequence). V was pared by 1 base and J by 7 bases, with 7 bases of the junction left unmatched.

Note on this clonotype: A read error may explain this, as a much larger clone is one base away. CDR3 in amino acids: CVSSLAGTSVGEQYF. DNA for the CDR3: TGTGTCAGCAGTTTAGCAGGGACTAGCGTTGGAGAGCAGTACTTC. The chain has TRBV28 and TRBJ2-7; TRBD2 matches at 10 bases. The CDR3 spans 15 residues. In germline, CDR1 is MDHEN, CDR2 SYDVKM.